The 4 T cell receptor beta chains listed next were all sequenced from one sample in a study of T cell changes during pregnancy in multiple sclerosis. TCRdb keeps only in-frame clones here, not all; method: immunoSEQ multiplex PCR. The top ten hold 1% to 1.5% of the sample, which has tens of thousands of clones, about 85% seen once. This sample comprised CD4+ T cells from peripheral blood mononuclear cells, obtained in the second trimester of pregnancy. The receptors were sampled from a female donor with multiple sclerosis, enrolled in a pregnancy study.

The chain combines TRBV2 with TRBJ2-3, with D unresolved. CDR1 and CDR2 from the germline V gene are SNHLY and FYNNEI. The germline V and J ends were trimmed by 8 bases and 3 bases, with 15 bases remaining between them. CDR3 size: 14 residues. The CDR3 bases are TGTGCCAGCCTCCCTTGGGCCGGAACAGATACGCAGTATTTT. It is translated as CASLPWAGTDTQYF.

The rearrangement joins TRBV19 to TRBJ2-3; D ambiguous. The CDR3 covers 14 residues. Germline-derived CDR1 and CDR2 are LNHDA and SQIVND (reference sequence). V was cut by 1 base and J by 2 bases, with 7 bases left in between. The CDR3 protein is CASSIGADTDTQYF. In nucleotides, the CDR3 is TGTGCCAGTAGTATAGGTGCAGACACAGATACGCAGTATTTT.

This rearrangement joins TRBV11-3 to TRBJ2-1, with D tentatively TRBD1 (7 bases). The CDR3 spans 15 residues. CDR1 SGHNT and CDR2 YENEEA come from the germline V gene. Trimming took off 6 bases at V and 6 bases at J, with 18 bases between the two ends. The chain's CDR3 is CASSPEGALGNEQFF. DNA for the CDR3: TGTGCCAGCAGTCCGGAGGGGGCTCTGGGCAATGAGCAGTTCTTC.

This clone has a handful of counts. The V and J genes are TRBV19 and TRBJ2-2; D not certain. Germline assignment: CDR1 LNHDA and CDR2 SQIVND (reference sequence). With 3 bases removed from V and 5 bases from J, the gap between germline ends came to 10 bases. The CDR3 runs to 14 residues. The CDR3 reads CASSIGPITGELFF. In DNA form, the CDR3 reads TGTGCCAGTAGTATTGGGCCAATTACCGGGGAGCTGTTTTTT.